These 15 T cell receptor beta chains originate from one sample sequenced in a study of tumor and adjacent non-tumor tissue in lung cancer (dated by TCRdb to 2016 to 2019). Bulk unsorted tissue served as the source for RNA extraction, and RNA quality was assessed using a NanoDrop ND-1000 and an Agilent 2100. Receptor amplification or capture employed multiplex PCR. Sequencing instrument: Illumina HiSeq 2500. Following protocols modified from ARM-PCR, the researchers constructed TCRbeta libraries through three rounds of nested PCR with primers (Table S4). TCRdb passed the public sequencing reads through fastp at Q25 and MiXCR, retaining productive beta sequences. One record per CDR3 amino acid sequence lists the most common genes and DNA. This sample holds around 86,000 distinct CDR3 sequences; 72% were observed only once. The ten largest account for around 10% of the sample. Sequencing was performed on lung tumor tissue. The receptor set was obtained from a middle-aged woman with non-small cell lung cancer.

Points on this clonotype: Mismatch with germline at one junction end may stem from a read error. This rearrangement joins TRBV13 to TRBJ1-5; D possibly corresponds to TRBD1 (6 bases). Per germline, CDR1 PRHDT and CDR2 FYEKMQ (reference sequence). The length of the CDR3 is 16 residues. The CDR3 sequence is CASCLGGRDSNEPQHF. The CDR3 region has the DNA TGTGCCAGCTGCTTAGGGGGACGGGATAGCAATGAGCCCCAGCATTTT.

J is TRBJ2-1 and V is TRBV29-1, with TRBD1 as a possible D gene (6 bases). CDR1 and CDR2 from the germline V gene are SQVTM and ANQGSEA. The CDR3 contains 12 residues. Trimming stripped 8 bases from V and 11 bases from J, with 19 bases between. CDR3 nucleotides: TGCAGCCTCCAGGGGACGTGGAATAAGCAGTTCTTC. It specifies CSLQGTWNKQFF.

There are a few counts of this clonotype. This may come from a read error, since a much larger clone is one base off. The chain links TRBV20-1 to TRBJ1-5; D unresolved. CDR3 length: 14 residues. Germline lookup yields CDR1 DFQATT and CDR2 SNEGSKA (reference sequence). CDR3 amino acids: CSARDLGESEPQRF. Written as DNA, the CDR3 is TGCAGTGCTAGAGATCTCGGGGAATCGGAGCCCCAGCGTTTT.

The V gene is TRBV29-1, the J gene TRBJ2-1, with TRBD2 as a possible D gene (6 bases). The CDR3 loop spans 16 amino acids. Trimming cost V 7 bases and J 4 bases, with 23 bases left between them. Germline V gene sequence: CDR1 SQVTM, CDR2 ANQGSEA. CDR3 amino acids: CSGSPSSEQGYNEQFF. Written as DNA, the CDR3 is TGCAGCGGGAGCCCCTCTAGCGAGCAAGGGTACAATGAGCAGTTCTTC.

The table lists this clonotype with a few counts. A junction boundary mismatches the germline segment, possibly from a read error. The chain links TRBV11-2 to TRBJ2-7, with no clear D. Germline V gene lookup returns CDR1 SGHAT and CDR2 FQNNGV. CDR3 length equals 14 residues. The CDR3 here is CASSLVSKSYEQYF. As DNA, the CDR3 is TGTGCTAGCAGTTTAGTCTCAAAGTCCTACGAGCAGTACTTC.

As to this clonotype: One end of the junction fails to match germline, which may point to a read error. The J gene is TRBJ2-6, the V gene TRBV6-4, with D hard to call. The CDR3 extends over 16 amino acids. Germline loops: CDR1 MRHNA, CDR2 SNTAGT. The CDR3 spells CASSADASSGTNVLTF. Written as DNA, the CDR3 is TGTGCCAGCAGTGCGGACGCCAGCTCTGGGACCAACGTCCTGACTTTC.

Concerning this clonotype: This may be a read error, as it is one base from a much larger clone. The conserved phenylalanine or tryptophan is not found at the CDR3 terminus, so this likely reflects a read error. V usage is TRBV7-9 and J usage is TRBJ2-7; 11 bases match TRBD2. The V segment lost 5 bases and the J segment 2 bases; nucleotides outside the gene matches: 17. This CDR3 contains 19 residues. Germline V CDR1 and CDR2: SEHNR, FQNEAQ (reference sequence). The CDR3 coding sequence is TGTGCCAGCAGCCCTCAAACTAGCGGGGGTTTTTTATCGGCCTACGAGCAGTACTTA. It codes for CASSPQTSGGFLSAYEQYL.

Details on this clonotype: At one end, the junction sequence differs from germline, possibly due to a read error. The V gene is TRBV6-1, the J gene TRBJ1-2; weak D call: TRBD1 (5 bases). Germline assignment: CDR1 MNHNS and CDR2 SASEGT. The CDR3 totals 13 residues. The CDR3 DNA reads TGTGTCAGCAGTGGAGCGACAGAGCGTGGCTACGCCTTC. This gives the protein CVSSGATERGYAF.

This clonotype was picked up many times. Here the CDR3 DNA reads TGTGCCAGCACCCTTGGACAAACTAACACCGGGGAGCTGTTTTTT. It codes for CASTLGQTNTGELFF. V usage is TRBV28 and J usage is TRBJ2-2, with a tentative D call TRBD1 (5 bases). Trimming removed 7 bases at V and 2 bases at J, with 14 bases between. This CDR3 is 15 amino acids long. Germline V lookup: CDR1 MDHEN, CDR2 SYDVKM.

The table lists this clonotype with a count of one. One end of the junction does not line up with germline, which may come from a read error. The gene calls are TRBV28 and TRBJ1-2, with D uncertain. CDR1 is MDHEN, CDR2 SYDVKM, per germline. This CDR3 spans 17 amino acids. CDR3 bases: TGTGCCAGTAGTTTTAAGGACCTATGCGCATATGGCTATGGCTACACCTTC. Amino acid sequence: CASSFKDLCAYGYGYTF.

Only a few counts were recorded for this clonotype. V usage is TRBV11-2 and J usage is TRBJ2-7; D perhaps matches TRBD1 (6 bases). The CDR3 runs 12 residues. Germline values: CDR1 SGHAT, CDR2 FQNNGV. The CDR3 region has the DNA TGTCCCGGCAGCTCAGAGGGGGTCAGGCAGTACTTC. This encodes CPGSSEGVRQYF.

The chain employs TRBV11-1 and TRBJ2-7, with D perhaps matching TRBD2 (5 bases). CDR1 and CDR2 (germline): SGHAT, FQDESV (reference sequence). The V end lost 2 bases, the J end lost 12 bases, and 14 bases lay between the germline ends. The CDR3 length is 12 residues. CDR3 amino acids: CASSLRGIRVYF. DNA of the CDR3: TGTGCCAGCAGCTTAAGAGGGATTAGGGTGTACTTC.

V is TRBV6-6 and J is TRBJ2-3; possibly TRBD1 for D (5 bases). The V and J ends lost 10 bases and 3 bases respectively, with 17 bases between them. The germline CDR1 and CDR2 sequences are MNHNY and SVGAGI (reference sequence). The CDR3 loop spans 14 amino acids. CDR3 nucleotides: TGTGCCAACAGGCTTTGGGGATATACAGATACGCAGTATTTT. Protein: CANRLWGYTDTQYF.

Worth noting for this clonotype: One base away lies a much larger clone, so this may be a sequencing read error. The chain joins TRBV28 to TRBJ2-7; D assignment may be TRBD1 or TRBD2 (5 bases each). The CDR3 is 13 residues long. The germline gives CDR1 MDHEN, CDR2 SYDVKM. CDR3 loop: CAISFGAGYEQYF. In DNA form, the CDR3 reads TGTGCCATCAGTTTCGGGGCGGGCTACGAGCAGTACTTC.

This clonotype was counted at least ten times. The chain recombines TRBV7-9 with TRBJ2-1, with 13 bases lining up with TRBD2. The ends lost 6 bases at V and 9 bases at J; junction bases unmatched: 8. CDR1 is SEHNR and CDR2 is FQNEAQ in the germline V gene (reference sequence). The CDR3 spans 15 residues. As DNA, the CDR3 is TGTGCCAGCAGGCCGGGACTAGCGGGACGGGGTGAGCAGTTCTTC. Translating it yields CASRPGLAGRGEQFF.